This is a list of T cell receptor beta chains from one sample in a study of shared T cell receptors in the human thymus. Produced via immunoSEQ multiplex PCR; TCRdb's table is partial and in-frame only. The sample contains hundreds of thousands of clones, over 75% of which appear only once. These sequences were also reported in another study, on human thymus T cells.

The specimen was thymocytes. The receptors were sampled from a boy under two years old with a congenital heart defect. Both conserved end residues are part of each CDR3. A D gene is named only where the DNA matches it firmly. The size field is filled for only some rows; it gives once, few, many or a size class.

clone size	D gene	J gene	V gene	CDR3 length	CDR3 protein	CDR3 DNA
-	TRBD2	TRBJ2-2	TRBV5-1	15	CASTSGGLNTGELFF	TGCGCCAGCACCTCGGGGGGGCTGAACACCGGGGAGCTGTTTTTT
few	-	TRBJ2-7	TRBV29-1	15	CSVEDVGNRDHEQYF	TGCAGCGTTGAAGATGTTGGTAACAGGGATCACGAGCAGTACTTC
-	TRBD2	TRBJ2-1	TRBV7-3	15	CASITSGGGPNEQFF	TGTGCCAGCATTACTAGCGGGGGGGGCCCCAATGAGCAGTTCTTC
-	-	TRBJ2-1	TRBV4-1	17	CASSQDGNGSSLNEQFF	TGCGCCAGCAGCCAAGATGGAAACGGGTCTTCCCTAAATGAGCAGTTCTTC
-	TRBD1	TRBJ1-1	TRBV27	14	CASSNRDSITEAFF	TGTGCCAGCAGTAACCGGGACAGCATCACTGAAGCTTTCTTT
-	-	TRBJ2-1	TRBV5-8	16	CASSSEDRSHYNEQFF	TGTGCCAGCAGCTCGGAGGATCGCAGCCACTACAATGAGCAGTTCTTC
-	-	TRBJ1-2	TRBV10-3	14	CAISESTESYGYTF	TGTGCCATCAGTGAGTCTACGGAGAGCTATGGCTACACCTTC
few	TRBD1	TRBJ2-5	TRBV6-5	15	CASSSGQGRQETQYF	TGTGCCAGCAGTTCAGGACAGGGAAGACAAGAGACCCAGTACTTC
-	TRBD2	TRBJ2-3	TRBV11-2	18	CASSLWGGRTREIDTQYF	TGTGCCAGCAGCTTATGGGGGGGACGGACCAGGGAGATAGATACGCAGTATTTT
-	-	TRBJ2-7	TRBV30	14	CAWSVVVPSYEQYF	TGTGCCTGGAGTGTAGTAGTGCCCTCCTACGAGCAGTACTTC
-	-	TRBJ1-1	TRBV6-1	14	CATPKGDRETEAFF	TGTGCCACTCCGAAGGGTGACCGGGAGACTGAAGCTTTCTTT
once	-	TRBJ2-5	TRBV30	14	CAWNRGGAQETQYF	TGTGCCTGGAATAGGGGGGGGGCCCAAGAGACCCAGTACTTC
-	TRBD2	TRBJ2-7	TRBV28	16	CASSFHVTSGPYEQYF	TGTGCCAGCAGTTTTCACGTCACTAGCGGCCCCTACGAGCAGTACTTC
-	-	TRBJ2-7	TRBV27	15	CVSSFGPQGNHEQYF	TGTGTCAGCAGTTTCGGTCCCCAGGGAAACCACGAGCAGTACTTC
-	TRBD2	TRBJ2-5	TRBV29-1	13	CSVGPPGGATQYF	TGCAGCGTTGGGCCCCCCGGGGGGGCAACCCAGTACTTC
-	-	TRBJ2-3	TRBV14	14	CASSQVTRTDTQYF	TGTGCCAGCAGCCAAGTAACTCGCACAGATACGCAGTATTTT
few	-	TRBJ2-3	TRBV12-5	15	CASGLGAGSTDTQYF	TGTGCTAGTGGTTTGGGGGCAGGGAGCACAGATACGCAGTATTTT
-	TRBD1	TRBJ2-3	TRBV7-6	15	CASSLEDRSTDTQYF	TGTGCCAGCAGCTTAGAGGACAGGAGCACAGATACGCAGTATTTT
-	-	TRBJ2-7	TRBV30	12	CAWSGQLKEQYF	TGTGCCTGGAGTGGACAACTCAAGGAGCAGTACTTC
-	-	TRBJ1-5	TRBV28	15	CASSPPLVRDQPQHF	TGTGCCAGCAGTCCGCCGCTGGTGCGCGATCAGCCCCAGCATTTT
-	TRBD2	TRBJ2-7	TRBV11-2	17	CASSQTSPRRHTYEQYF	TGTGCCAGCAGCCAGACTAGCCCAAGAAGACACACCTACGAGCAGTACTTC
-	-	TRBJ1-5	TRBV19	13	CASTHLASQPQHF	TGTGCCAGCACCCACCTTGCTAGTCAGCCCCAGCATTTT
-	TRBD1	TRBJ2-1	TRBV9	12	CASSGGGGEQFF	TGTGCCAGCAGCGGAGGGGGCGGTGAGCAGTTCTTC
-	TRBD2	TRBJ2-5	TRBV28	21	CASSLPNNTSGRVNLYWEQYF	TGTGCCAGCAGTTTACCCAATAATACTAGCGGGAGGGTCAACCTGTACTGGGAGCAGTACTTC
once	-	TRBJ1-3	TRBV28	14	CASRLKGGGNTIYF	TGTGCCAGCAGGCTGAAAGGAGGGGGAAACACCATATATTTT
-	-	TRBJ2-2	TRBV6-6	13	CASSYSLSGELFF	TGTGCCAGCAGTTACTCCCTCTCCGGGGAGCTGTTTTTT
-	TRBD1	TRBJ2-5	TRBV7-2	17	CASSLDPPGQGGETQYF	TGTGCCAGCAGCTTAGACCCTCCGGGACAGGGAGGGGAGACCCAGTACTTC
-	TRBD2	TRBJ2-1	TRBV30	14	CAWSVAGGDNEQFF	TGTGCCTGGAGCGTAGCGGGAGGGGACAATGAGCAGTTCTTC
-	TRBD1	TRBJ2-2	TRBV18	19	CASSPSSPPRGRNTGELFF	TGTGCCAGCTCACCAAGCTCTCCTCCCAGGGGGCGGAACACCGGGGAGCTGTTTTTT
-	TRBD1	TRBJ1-2	TRBV30	13	CAWSPTGVGGYTF	TGTGCCTGGAGTCCGACAGGGGTTGGTGGCTACACCTTC
-	-	TRBJ1-5	TRBV11-2	17	CASSSGVASRRDQPQHF	TGTGCCAGCAGCTCCGGCGTGGCCTCGCGCCGGGATCAGCCCCAGCATTTT
few	TRBD1	TRBJ1-4	TRBV28	15	CASSPRTGGNEKLFF	TGTGCCAGCAGTCCCCGGACAGGGGGCAATGAAAAACTGTTTTTT
-	-	TRBJ1-4	TRBV7-9	17	CASSLRLEHYQGEKLFF	TGTGCCAGCAGCTTGAGACTTGAGCATTATCAGGGTGAAAAACTGTTTTTT
-	TRBD1	TRBJ1-5	TRBV4-1	18	CASSQEDRGLESNQPQHF	TGCGCCAGCAGCCAGGAGGACAGGGGGCTCGAGAGCAATCAGCCCCAGCATTTT
-	TRBD2	TRBJ2-7	TRBV28	15	CASSLTAGGPYEQYF	TGTGCCAGCAGTTTAACGGCGGGAGGGCCCTACGAGCAGTACTTC
-	TRBD1	TRBJ2-3	TRBV5-4	16	CASSPGTGPSTDTQYF	TGTGCCAGCAGCCCCGGGACAGGCCCTAGCACAGATACGCAGTATTTT